This T cell receptor (beta chain) was found in a study of shared clonotypes between healthy human individuals. Per the germline V gene, CDR1 is SGHRS and CDR2 is YFSETQ. Deletions cut 3 bases from V and 2 bases from J, with 15 bases between. This CDR3 spans 17 amino acids. Data came from immunoSEQ multiplex PCR; TCRdb stores just in-frame clones and leaves some out. Of about 980,000 clones in the sample, about three quarters were seen once. Notes on the study in general: What limited the represented genetic and exposure-history diversity was the small number of donors. Incomplete sequencing of sorted subsets was indicated by rarefaction despite large depth.

Concerning this clone: As yet, its antigen is unknown.

The chain joins TRBV5-1 to TRBJ1-6; tentative D call: TRBD1 (5 bases). Material: memory CD4+ T cells sorted from blood. Subset indicated: CD45RA-negative fraction. The sequence was collected from a man in his late teens or twenties in good health. CDR3 coding DNA: TGCGCCAGCAGCTCCAACGGGGGGGGAGCCTATAATTCACCCCTCCACTTT. Amino acid sequence: CASSSNGGGAYNSPLHF.